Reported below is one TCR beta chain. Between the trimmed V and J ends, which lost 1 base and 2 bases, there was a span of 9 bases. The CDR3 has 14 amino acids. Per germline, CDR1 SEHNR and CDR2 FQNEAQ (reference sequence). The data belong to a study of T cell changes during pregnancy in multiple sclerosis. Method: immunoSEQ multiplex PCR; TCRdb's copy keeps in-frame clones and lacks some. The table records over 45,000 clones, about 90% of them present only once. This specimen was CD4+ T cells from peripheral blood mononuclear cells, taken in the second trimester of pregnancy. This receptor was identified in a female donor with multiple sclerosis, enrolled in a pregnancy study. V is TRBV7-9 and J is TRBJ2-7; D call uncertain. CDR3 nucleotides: TGTGCCAGCAGCTTAGGCACAGCAACCTACGAGCAGTACTTC. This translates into CASSLGTATYEQYF.